This TCR beta chain emerged from a study of PD-1 blockade in classical Hodgkin lymphoma. Study-wide background: The patients were dosed with nivolumab 3 mg/kg, infused intravenously every 2 weeks. Overall study findings and caveats: By C4D1 there was a significant rise in CD4+ TCR diversity but not in CD8+ TCR diversity.

After autologous stem cell transplantation all patients relapsed, and prior brentuximab vedotin exposure differed between cohorts. The CDR3 is 14 amino acids. Trimming took off 3 bases at V and 7 bases at J, with 17 bases between the two ends. CDR1 and CDR2 (germline): SGHNT, YYREEE (reference sequence). A few counts support this clone. The antigen remains unidentified. TCRdb's copy holds only in-frame clones and misses some; the assay was immunoSEQ multiplex PCR. This table holds some 84,000 clones, about nine tenths found once. The sequenced sample was peripheral blood mononuclear cells (PBMCs), obtained before the second cycle of nivolumab. The receptor was derived from a human donor with classical Hodgkin lymphoma. The chain links TRBV5-4 to TRBJ2-7; maybe TRBD1 (5 bases). CDR3 sequence (DNA): TGTGCCAGCAGCTATCCGAGAGGACACGGAGAGCAGTACTTC. Translating gives CASSYPRGHGEQYF.